Each of the 18 T cell receptor beta chains below was sequenced from the same sample in a study of identical twins. TCRdb re-analysed the 5' RACE reads in MiXCR, keeping a single row per CDR3 protein. The table has around 370,000 distinct CDR3 sequences, roughly 9% seen once. Input material: naive T cells sorted from blood. These receptors were taken from a woman between 50 and 59 years old in good health.

This sequence joins TRBV20-1 and TRBJ2-7, with D possibly TRBD2 on 6 matching bases. V lost 0 bases and J lost 6, with 12 bases in between. Germline CDR1 and CDR2: DFQATT and SNEGSKA (reference sequence). There are 13 residues in the CDR3. CDR3 sequence (DNA): TGCAGTGCTAGAGAGGAGGGACCCCTCGAGCAGTACTTC. It encodes CSAREEGPLEQYF.

This clonotype was counted a few times. This chain uses TRBV4-1 with TRBJ2-7; D not resolved. The CDR3 consists of 14 residues. With 1 base removed from V and 0 bases from J, the gap between germline ends came to 7 bases. Germline V gene sequence: CDR1 MGHRA, CDR2 YSYEKL. CDR3 DNA sequence: TGCGCCAGCAGCCAAGTGTCCCTCTCCTACGAGCAGTACTTC. As protein: CASSQVSLSYEQYF.

This clonotype was picked up a small number of times. The rearrangement uses TRBV5-1 and TRBJ2-1, with TRBD2 matching 13 bases. The V segment lost 3 bases and the J segment 6 bases; nucleotides outside the gene matches: 3. Per the germline V gene, CDR1 is SGHRS and CDR2 is YFSETQ. The CDR3 runs to 15 residues. The CDR3 reads CASSSRTSGSNEQFF. Written as DNA, the CDR3 is TGCGCCAGCAGCTCGAGGACTAGCGGGAGCAATGAGCAGTTCTTC.

This clonotype was observed at least ten times. This chain links TRBV7-9 with TRBJ2-1, with D possibly TRBD1 on 6 matching bases. Looked up from germline, CDR1 is SEHNR and CDR2 is FQNEAQ (reference sequence). CDR3 length equals 13 residues. The V and J ends lost 7 bases and 6 bases respectively, with 13 bases between them. The CDR3 sequence: CASTRPGANEQFF. DNA for the CDR3: TGTGCCAGCACCAGACCAGGGGCCAATGAGCAGTTCTTC.

The chain joins TRBV12-3 or TRBV12-4 to TRBJ2-1, with D perhaps given as TRBD1 or TRBD2 (6 bases each). The V end lost 2 bases, the J end lost 11 bases, and 13 bases lay between the germline ends. The CDR3 is 13 amino acids. The chain's CDR3 is CASSLKEGGKQFF. CDR3 DNA sequence: TGTGCCAGCAGTTTAAAGGAGGGGGGAAAGCAGTTCTTC.

There are many counts of this clonotype. The chain links TRBV20-1 to TRBJ2-1; 14 nucleotides align to TRBD2. The V segment lost 2 bases and the J segment 7 bases; nucleotides outside the gene matches: 10. Germline lookup yields CDR1 DFQATT and CDR2 SNEGSKA (reference sequence). The CDR3 loop spans 17 amino acids. The CDR3 reads CSARSLGTSGSRNEQFF. The CDR3 DNA follows: TGCAGTGCTAGAAGCCTGGGGACTAGCGGGAGTAGGAATGAGCAGTTCTTC.

This clonotype was recorded many times. The J gene is TRBJ2-5, the V gene TRBV5-1, with unresolved D. Between the trimmed V and J ends, which lost 2 bases and 3 bases, there was a span of 17 bases. There are 16 residues in the CDR3. CDR1 and CDR2 (germline): SGHRS, YFSETQ. CDR3 protein: CASSFQTEGVEETQYF. In DNA form, the CDR3 reads TGCGCCAGCAGCTTCCAGACGGAAGGAGTAGAAGAGACCCAGTACTTC.

This clonotype was found a few times. The chain links TRBV5-1 to TRBJ2-7; 14 bases map to TRBD2. The CDR3 is 17 amino acids. Germline CDR1 reads SGHRS; CDR2 reads YFSETQ. J gave up 5 bases and V 2 bases, and 9 bases lay outside the gene matches. The CDR3 DNA reads as TGCGCCAGCAGCTTTGAGACAACGGGACTAGCGGGAGACGAGCAGTACTTC. Translating gives CASSFETTGLAGDEQYF.

This clonotype was counted a few times. This chain joins TRBV5-4 and TRBJ2-1; TRBD2 matches at 14 bases. V was clipped by 1 base and J by 8 bases; unmatched bases: 5. The V gene's germline CDR1 is SGHNT and CDR2 YYREEE (reference sequence). The CDR3 covers 16 residues. In DNA, the CDR3 is TGTGCCAGCAGCTTGCCCGGGGGACTAGCGGGAGATGAGCAGTTCTTC. This translates into CASSLPGGLAGDEQFF.

This chain connects TRBV29-1 to TRBJ2-3; a possible D gene is TRBD1 (6 bases). Germline V gene lookup returns CDR1 SQVTM and CDR2 ANQGSEA. Trimming took 4 bases from V and 9 from J, leaving 20 bases between them. CDR3 size: 14 residues. The CDR3 region is CSVALGGLEGTQYF. The CDR3 nucleotides read TGCAGCGTTGCCCTTGGGGGCCTAGAGGGGACGCAGTATTTT.

The genes are TRBV6-1 and TRBJ2-5; 8 bases line up with TRBD1. The junction had 2 bases not matched to a gene; V was cut back by 6 bases and J by 2 bases. The germline gives CDR1 MNHNS, CDR2 SASEGT. The CDR3 sequence is 13 residues long. This chain's CDR3 is CASRRTGQETQYF. The CDR3 region has the DNA TGTGCCAGCAGACGGACAGGGCAAGAGACCCAGTACTTC.

The J gene is TRBJ2-2, the V gene TRBV20-1, with TRBD1 matching 8 bases. V shed 7 bases, J shed 1 base, and the junction held 8 bases outside the gene matches. Germline CDR1 and CDR2: DFQATT and SNEGSKA (reference sequence). There are 15 residues in the CDR3. CDR3 DNA sequence: TGCAGTGTATCCCCAGGGGGCTTGAACACCGGGGAGCTGTTTTTT. Its protein is CSVSPGGLNTGELFF.

V and J are TRBV6-5 and TRBJ2-4; a weak D match, TRBD1 (5 bases). The length of the CDR3 is 11 residues. V lost 11 bases and J lost 5, with 10 bases in between. Germline-derived CDR1 and CDR2 are MNHEY and SVGAGI. The CDR3 region is CASGWENIQYF. In DNA, the CDR3 is TGTGCCTCAGGGTGGGAAAACATTCAGTACTTC.

The DNA of the CDR3 is TGTGCCAGCAGTTGGGGCGCGGGGCAGTTCTTC. Translated, it gives CASSWGAGQFF. The chain has TRBV12-3 or TRBV12-4 and TRBJ2-1; either TRBD1 or TRBD2 may fit D (5 bases each). The CDR3 loop spans 11 amino acids. Trimming left V 4 bases short and J 12 bases short, with 10 bases between.

The V gene is TRBV6-1, the J gene TRBJ2-7, with D possibly being TRBD2 (5 bases). V lost 7 bases and J lost 3, with 7 bases in between. The length of the CDR3 is 11 residues. Germline values: CDR1 MNHNS, CDR2 SASEGT. The CDR3 sequence: CASNDYYEQYV. The CDR3 coding sequence is TGTGCCAGCAACGACTACTACGAGCAGTACGTC.

The CDR3 coding sequence is TGTGCCACCAGCACGGGGGACAGGGTGAACTATGGCTACACCTTC. Translation gives CATSTGDRVNYGYTF. V gene TRBV15 combines with J gene TRBJ1-2, with TRBD1 matching 9 bases. J gave up 2 bases and V 4 bases, and 5 bases lay outside the gene matches. The germline gives CDR1 LNHNV, CDR2 YYDKDF (reference sequence). The CDR3 has 15 amino acids.

V and J are TRBV5-1 and TRBJ1-2; 9 bases agree with TRBD1. Unmatched junction bases numbered 13, after V lost 5 bases and J lost 8 bases. The CDR3 runs to 15 residues. CDR1 is SGHRS and CDR2 is YFSETQ in the germline V gene. The CDR3 protein is CASRGQGKRSEGYTF. DNA of the CDR3: TGCGCCAGCAGGGGACAGGGTAAAAGGAGTGAGGGCTACACCTTC. Combining the CDR3 with reference TRBV5-1 and TRBJ1-2 gives the whole variable domain KAGVTQTPRYLIKTRGQQVTLSCSPISGHRSVSWYQQTPGQGLQFLFEYFSETQRNKGNFPGRFSGRQFSNSRSEMNVSTLELGDSALYLCASRGQGKRSEGYTFGSGTRLTVV.

This clonotype was counted between two and nine times. The chain couples TRBV7-9 to TRBJ1-1; D is unresolved. The germline V gene encodes CDR1 SEHNR and CDR2 FQNEAQ (reference sequence). The V end lost 5 bases, the J end lost 6 bases, and 10 bases lay between the germline ends. The CDR3 covers 12 residues. CDR3 nucleotide sequence: TGTGCCAGCAGCCGCGATGACCCTGAAGCTTTCTTT. Protein product: CASSRDDPEAFF.